What follows is one TCR beta chain and its context. These data come from a study of blood T cell repertoires in COVID-19. CDR3 size: 16 residues. The germline V gene has CDR1 LNHDA and CDR2 SQIVND (reference sequence). After removal of 3 bases from V and 3 bases from J, the junction contained 8 bases not matched to a gene. Authors' methods: Nucleated cell counts were estimated from reference gene primer amplification. Measured with immunoSEQ multiplex PCR; TCRdb has only the in-frame clones, and not every one. V and J calls and clone size follow that table, whereas D and trimming were derived from the DNA. The data show around 70,000 clones, more than 70% seen once.

This sequence originates from a man over 45 with COVID-19, enrolled during active disease. Sequencing input: peripheral blood. The chain uses TRBV19 and TRBJ2-1; TRBD1 matches at 7 bases. This CDR3 is CASSMDGTANYNEQFF. CDR3 DNA: TGTGCCAGTAGTATGGACGGGACAGCAAACTACAATGAGCAGTTCTTC.